Shown below are 9 T cell receptor beta chains from a single sample sequenced in a study of T cell repertoires in cytomegalovirus infection. No antigen is known for these receptors. MiXCR, applied by TCRdb to the reads, yields one record per CDR3 protein. The sample shows 640,000 or so distinct CDR3 sequences, roughly 30% of them seen only once. The sample was cultured PBMCs, taken from culture after CMV antigen stimulation. All receptors derive from a human donor in good health (CMV status not recorded). Some clones in this sample may be carry-over from other donors' samples.

In nucleotides, the CDR3 is TGTGCCACCCTAGGGGACATAAACGAGCAGTACTTC. Protein sequence: CATLGDINEQYF. The chain is built from TRBV28 and TRBJ2-7, with D tentatively TRBD1 (6 bases). The CDR3 runs 12 residues. V was pared by 10 bases and J by 5 bases, with 15 bases between. Per germline, CDR1 MDHEN and CDR2 SYDVKM.

The chain has TRBV7-9 and TRBJ1-2; possible D gene TRBD1, 6 bases. Germline CDR1 SEHNR, CDR2 FQNEAQ (reference sequence). V was pared by 7 bases and J by 0 bases, with 12 bases between. The CDR3 is 14 amino acids. CDR3 bases: TGTGCCAGCACCCTAGGGGGGGCTAACTATGGCTACACCTTC. Translation gives CASTLGGANYGYTF.

The chain has TRBV6-1 and TRBJ1-1; 9 nucleotides agree with TRBD1. Trimming removed 5 bases from V and 0 bases from J; junction bases left unmatched: 13. The CDR3 length is 18 residues. Germline V gene lookup returns CDR1 MNHNS and CDR2 SASEGT. CDR3 nucleotides: TGTGCCAGCAGTAACCGATTACAGGGGGCGTCGCTGAACACTGAAGCTTTCTTT. This codes for CASSNRLQGASLNTEAFF.

This rearrangement joins TRBV6-6 to TRBJ2-5; possibly TRBD2 for D (6 bases). CDR1 MNHNY and CDR2 SVGAGI come from the germline V gene (reference sequence). The ends were cut back, 8 bases at V and 4 bases at J, with 11 bases in the middle. The CDR3 spans 12 residues. The CDR3 nucleotides are TGTGCCAGCGGAGGGTTCCGAGAGACCCAGTACTTC. This gives the protein CASGGFRETQYF.

The CDR3 loop is CASSYGGSGTYEQYF. DNA of the CDR3: TGTGCCAGCAGCTATGGGGGCTCCGGAACCTACGAGCAGTACTTC. V and J are TRBV11-2 and TRBJ2-7; maybe TRBD1 (6 bases). The CDR3 consists of 15 residues. CDR1 SGHAT and CDR2 FQNNGV come from the germline V gene. With 4 bases removed from V and 2 bases from J, the gap between germline ends came to 15 bases. The full variable domain, in which reference TRBV11-2 and TRBJ2-7 provide the parts outside the CDR3, is EAGVAQSPRYKIIEKRQSVAFWCNPISGHATLYWYQQILGQGPKLLIQFQNNGVVDDSQLPKDRFSAERLKGVDSTLKIQPAKLEDSAVYLCASSYGGSGTYEQYFGPGTRLTVT.

The V and J genes are TRBV7-2 and TRBJ1-2; a weak D match, TRBD1 (5 bases). CDR3 length: 16 residues. CDR1 SGHTA and CDR2 FQGNSA come from the germline V gene. Trimming cost V 1 base and J 2 bases, with 14 bases left between them. The DNA of the CDR3 is TGTGCCAGCAGCTTAGACCCCCGGTCAGGGAACTATGGCTACACCTTC. Protein sequence: CASSLDPRSGNYGYTF.

V gene TRBV7-6 combines with J gene TRBJ2-7; 14 bases line up with TRBD2. CDR1 and CDR2 (germline): SGHVS, FNYEAQ. The CDR3 has 19 residues. J was trimmed by 2 bases and V by 5 bases; bases with no gene match: 14. Here the CDR3 reads CASSPPGLAGGLYPYEQYF. The CDR3 DNA reads TGTGCCAGCAGCCCTCCCGGACTAGCGGGGGGCCTTTACCCCTACGAGCAGTACTTC.

The chain has TRBV7-9 and TRBJ1-1; D possibly corresponds to TRBD1 (6 bases). In germline, CDR1 is SEHNR, CDR2 FQNEAQ (reference sequence). The CDR3 runs to 14 residues. V lost 4 bases, J lost 10 bases, and 19 bases lay in between. The CDR3 spells CASSYGTLAVGAFF. In nucleotides, the CDR3 is TGTGCCAGCAGCTACGGGACACTCGCTGTGGGAGCTTTCTTT.

The rearrangement uses TRBV4-1 and TRBJ1-4; D is unresolved. The germline gives CDR1 MGHRA, CDR2 YSYEKL. The CDR3 loop spans 14 amino acids. Trimming stripped 4 bases from V and 0 bases from J, with 6 bases between. DNA for the CDR3: TGCGCCAGCAGCCCAGCCTCAACTAATGAAAAACTGTTTTTT. Translation gives CASSPASTNEKLFF.